This T cell receptor beta chain came from a study of cytomegalovirus exposure and HLA in healthy donors. Method: immunoSEQ multiplex PCR; TCRdb's copy keeps in-frame clones and lacks some. The data hold approximately 97,000 clones, with 80% to 95% observed a single time. Trimming stripped 4 bases from V and 3 bases from J, with 12 bases between. Germline V gene data show CDR1 as MNHNY and CDR2 as SVGAGI (reference sequence). There are 15 residues in the CDR3. This sequence originates from a woman aged 25-40 years in good health and CMV-seropositive. The material sequenced was PBMCs. The chain recombines TRBV6-6 with TRBJ1-4, with TRBD1 as a possible D gene (6 bases). CDR3 sequence reads: CASSSPGGSNEKLFF. In DNA, the CDR3 is TGTGCCAGCAGTTCCCCGGGGGGCTCTAATGAAAAACTGTTTTTT.